This T cell receptor beta chain was sequenced for a study of T cell repertoires in cytomegalovirus infection. From the reads, TCRdb called clonotypes with MiXCR, one entry per CDR3 protein. The table includes under 600,000 distinct CDR3 sequences, about 15% detected once. Germline CDR1 is MNHNY and CDR2 is SVGAGI (reference sequence). This CDR3 has 15 amino acids. The V end lost 0 bases, the J end lost 6 bases, and 15 bases lay between the germline ends. This sequence was found in a human donor in good health (CMV status not recorded). Some clones in this sample may be carry-over from other donors' samples. Sequencing used CD8+ T cells from PBMCs. The V and J genes are TRBV6-6 and TRBJ2-7, with D unresolved. Here the CDR3 DNA reads TGTGCCAGCAGTTACTCCGCCAGCAAGGGATCCGAGCAGTACTTC. Translation: CASSYSASKGSEQYF.